This TCR beta chain was identified in a study of T-cell reconstitution after alpha-beta-depleted transplantation in children. This clonotype was detected many times. Its antigen is as yet unknown. Trimming took 1 base from V and 3 from J, leaving 12 bases between them. Per the germline V gene, CDR1 is SGHVS and CDR2 is FQNEAQ. There are 15 residues in the CDR3. General study points: As was reported, about two months after transplant, alpha-beta T cells came from several hundred expanded graft clones. Some patients owed their high day-60 TCRbeta diversity to surviving recipient T cells and thymic progenitors. Hyperexpanded clones declined; after one year, newly produced T cells mostly supplied diversity.

TCRbeta library construction was performed incorporating unique molecular identifiers. TCRdb reanalysed the PCR reads using MiXCR and keeps one entry per CDR3 protein. The data contain fewer than 350,000 distinct CDR3 sequences, around 10% of them seen just once; the ten biggest clones take up less than 8%. This rearrangement joins TRBV7-8 to TRBJ1-1; no clear D gene. This sample comprised PBMCs, obtained before TCRalphabeta/CD19-depleted stem cell transplant. This clonotype was obtained from a boy less than two years old with acute myeloid leukemia, due to receive a stem cell transplant. CDR3 residues: CASSLDGVMDTEAFF. The CDR3 DNA reads as TGTGCCAGCAGCTTAGACGGGGTCATGGACACTGAAGCTTTCTTT.